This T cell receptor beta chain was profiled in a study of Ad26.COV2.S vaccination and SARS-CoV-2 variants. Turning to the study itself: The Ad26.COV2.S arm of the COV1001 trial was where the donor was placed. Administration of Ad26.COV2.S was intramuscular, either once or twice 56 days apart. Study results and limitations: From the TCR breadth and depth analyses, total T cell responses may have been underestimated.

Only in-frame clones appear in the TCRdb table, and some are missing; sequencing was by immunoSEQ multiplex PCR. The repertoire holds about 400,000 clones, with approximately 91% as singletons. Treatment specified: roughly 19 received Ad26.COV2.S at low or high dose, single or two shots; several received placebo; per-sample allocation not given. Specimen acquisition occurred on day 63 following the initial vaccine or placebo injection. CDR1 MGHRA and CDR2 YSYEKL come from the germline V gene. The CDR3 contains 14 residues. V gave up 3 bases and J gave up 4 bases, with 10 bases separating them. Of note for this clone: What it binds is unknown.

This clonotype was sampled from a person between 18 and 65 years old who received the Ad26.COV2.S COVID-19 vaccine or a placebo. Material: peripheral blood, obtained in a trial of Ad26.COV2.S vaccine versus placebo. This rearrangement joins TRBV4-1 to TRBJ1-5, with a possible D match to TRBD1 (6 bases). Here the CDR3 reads CASSQGGQNQPQHF. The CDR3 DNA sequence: TGCGCCAGCAGCCAGGGGGGGCAAAATCAGCCCCAGCATTTT.